The next 25 T cell receptor beta chains were all read from a single sample in a study of PD-L1 blockade in urothelial cancer. Sample time point: peripheral blood 6 weeks after treatment start. Repertoires were generated with immunoSEQ multiplex PCR, while TCRdb's copy carries only in-frame clones and drops some. The table records over 100,000 clones, roughly 90% of them present only once. Sample: PBMCs, taken around atezolizumab (anti-PD-L1) treatment. The receptor source for this set is a man aged 55 to 70 with urothelial cancer.

The chain has TRBV7-2 and TRBJ1-5; TRBD1 is a possible D gene (5 bases). The CDR3 has 15 residues. The germline V gene encodes CDR1 SGHTA and CDR2 FQGNSA. The germline V and J ends were trimmed by 5 bases and 5 bases, with 16 bases remaining between them. The CDR3 region has the DNA TGTGCCAGCAGCCCCGTGAGAGGCAGGGATCAGCCCCAGCATTTT. This codes for CASSPVRGRDQPQHF.

The V and J genes are TRBV30 and TRBJ1-1, with D perhaps TRBD1 (5 bases). V was cut by 2 bases and J by 4 bases, with 14 bases left in between. The germline CDR1 and CDR2 sequences are GTSNPN and SVGIG (reference sequence). The CDR3 spans 14 residues. The CDR3 sequence is CAWSKVRVGTEAFF. CDR3 bases: TGTGCCTGGAGTAAGGTCAGGGTGGGCACTGAAGCTTTCTTT.

This chain links TRBV30 with TRBJ2-5; 8 bases match TRBD2. In germline, CDR1 is GTSNPN, CDR2 SVGIG (reference sequence). After removal of 0 bases from V and 6 bases from J, the junction contained 12 bases not matched to a gene. The length of the CDR3 is 16 residues. In DNA form, the CDR3 reads TGTGCCTGGAGTGTACTAGCAAGCGGGAGTGTCCAGACCCAGTACTTC. Protein sequence: CAWSVLASGSVQTQYF.

This clone was recorded once. Here the CDR3 reads CASTMRLAYEQYF. The DNA for the CDR3 is TGTGCCAGCACTATGAGGCTAGCCTACGAGCAGTACTTC. This sequence joins TRBV5-6 and TRBJ2-7; no clear D. V gave up 6 bases and J gave up 2 bases, with 12 bases separating them. CDR3 size: 13 residues. The germline CDR1 and CDR2 sequences are SGHDT and YYEEEE.

V usage is TRBV7-2 and J usage is TRBJ1-5; D is undetermined. The CDR3 totals 14 residues. Germline V gives CDR1 SGHTA, CDR2 FQGNSA. The V end lost 1 base, the J end lost 3 bases, and 7 bases lay between the germline ends. The chain's CDR3 is CASSLGLLNQPQHF. CDR3 bases: TGTGCCAGCAGCTTAGGTCTCCTCAATCAGCCCCAGCATTTT.

Remarks on this clone: One end of the junction does not line up with germline, which may come from a read error. The rearrangement links TRBV6-1 to TRBJ2-5, with TRBD1 matching over 10 bases. Germline V gene sequence: CDR1 MNHNS, CDR2 SASEGT. CDR3 size: 14 residues. The CDR3 nucleotides are TGTGCCAGCAGTGAGGGGACAGGGGTAGAGATCCAGTACTTC. This encodes CASSEGTGVEIQYF.

As concerns this clone: One end of the junction fails to match germline, which may point to a read error. The chain employs TRBV2 and TRBJ2-5, with TRBD2 identical over 9 bases. The CDR3 length is 15 residues. Germline CDR1 SNHLY, CDR2 FYNNEI. The CDR3: CASSQAGGAQETQYF. CDR3 nucleotides: TGTGCCAGCAGTCAAGCGGGAGGAGCCCAAGAGACCCAGTACTTC. The full variable domain, rest sourced from reference TRBV2 and TRBJ2-5, is EPEVTQTPSHQVTQMGQEVILRCVPISNHLYFYWYRQILGQKVEFLVSFYNNEISEKSEIFDDQFSVERPDGSNFTLKIRSTKLEDSAMYFCASSQAGGAQETQYFGPGTRLLVL.

The chain has TRBV10-1 and TRBJ2-3; 13 nucleotides match TRBD2. The junction had 0 bases not matched to a gene; V was cut back by 3 bases and J by 6 bases. This CDR3 is built from 14 residues. Germline V gives CDR1 WNHNN, CDR2 SYGVQD (reference sequence). CDR3 in DNA: TGCGCCAGCAGTGAACTAGCGGGAGGGGATACGCAGTATTTT. Its protein is CASSELAGGDTQYF.

This chain connects TRBV5-1 to TRBJ2-1; TRBD2 agrees at 9 bases. Germline trimming cut 3 bases from V and 9 bases from J; bases unmatched to any gene: 13. This CDR3 comprises 16 residues. From germline, CDR1 is SGHRS and CDR2 YFSETQ. Here the CDR3 reads CASSSVSGSLSGEQFF. In nucleotides, the CDR3 is TGCGCCAGCAGCTCGGTTAGCGGGAGTTTGTCCGGTGAGCAGTTCTTC.

The V gene is TRBV28, the J gene TRBJ2-7, with D tentatively TRBD2 (5 bases). The CDR3 runs to 17 residues. The germline V and J ends were trimmed by 3 bases and 4 bases, with 22 bases remaining between them. CDR1 MDHEN and CDR2 SYDVKM come from the germline V gene. The CDR3 here is CASSFRATGNSLYEQYF. The CDR3, as DNA: TGTGCCAGCAGTTTTAGGGCTACCGGGAATTCCCTTTACGAGCAGTACTTC.

The genes are TRBV6-1 and TRBJ2-1; a weak D match, TRBD2 (5 bases). This CDR3 comprises 16 residues. Trimming left V 3 bases short and J 3 bases short, with 15 bases between. Germline lookup yields CDR1 MNHNS and CDR2 SASEGT. The CDR3 region has the DNA TGTGCCAGCAGTGAGGGTCGGGGAGCCGTCTACAATGAGCAGTTCTTC. Translation gives CASSEGRGAVYNEQFF.

V is TRBV5-6 and J is TRBJ2-2; 11 bases align to TRBD1. Germline-derived CDR1 and CDR2 are SGHDT and YYEEEE. The CDR3 loop spans 18 amino acids. V was pared by 3 bases and J by 4 bases, with 11 bases of the junction left unmatched. The CDR3 loop reads CASSSPIGTGGPTGELFF. For the CDR3, the DNA is TGTGCCAGCAGCTCACCAATTGGGACAGGGGGACCCACCGGGGAGCTGTTTTTT.

The chain employs TRBV6-6 and TRBJ2-5; TRBD1 aligns across 9 bases. The CDR3 extends over 13 amino acids. V lost 4 bases, J lost 3 bases, and 0 bases stayed unmatched. Germline CDR1 reads MNHNY; CDR2 reads SVGAGI (reference sequence). The CDR3 DNA is TGTGCCAGCAGTTGGGACAGGGAAGAGACCCAGTACTTC. This codes for CASSWDREETQYF.

This chain links TRBV4-3 with TRBJ2-3; 10 bases map to TRBD1. The CDR3 is 17 amino acids. V lost 0 bases and J lost 4; bases outside the gene matches: 7. The germline gives CDR1 LGHNA, CDR2 YSLEER. This CDR3 reads CASSQEKRDRGADTQYF. CDR3 nucleotide sequence: TGCGCCAGCAGCCAAGAGAAGCGGGACAGGGGCGCAGATACGCAGTATTTT.

The V gene is TRBV9, the J gene TRBJ2-7, with TRBD2 as a possible D gene (6 bases). Trimming took off 2 bases at V and 6 bases at J, with 15 bases between the two ends. The V gene's germline CDR1 is SGDLS and CDR2 YYNGEE. This CDR3 has 14 residues. The CDR3 here is CASSVEVGSSEQYF. In DNA, the CDR3 is TGTGCCAGCAGCGTTGAAGTCGGGAGCTCCGAGCAGTACTTC.

The rearrangement joins TRBV7-2 to TRBJ2-7; 9 bases map to TRBD2. The junction had 9 bases not matched to a gene; V was cut back by 6 bases and J by 3 bases. Germline-derived CDR1 and CDR2 are SGHTA and FQGNSA. The CDR3 is made up of 15 amino acids. The CDR3 region is CASRQTSGPNYEQYF. In DNA, the CDR3 is TGTGCCAGCAGACAAACTAGCGGGCCTAACTACGAGCAGTACTTC.

In DNA, the CDR3 is TGTGCCAGCAGCTTTCAAACAGGGGTCCACGAGCAGTACTTC. It is translated as CASSFQTGVHEQYF. The J gene is TRBJ2-7, the V gene TRBV5-6; TRBD1 agrees at 7 bases. The CDR3 spans 14 residues. Germline V lookup: CDR1 SGHDT, CDR2 YYEEEE. The J segment lost 5 bases and the V segment lost 2 bases, leaving 7 bases of the junction unmatched.

The chain links TRBV19 to TRBJ2-7, with D perhaps TRBD1 (6 bases). Trimming removed 4 bases from V and 6 bases from J, with 10 bases in between. Germline-derived CDR1 and CDR2 are LNHDA and SQIVND (reference sequence). The length of the CDR3 is 12 residues. The CDR3 protein is CASSTNRAEQYF. The CDR3 DNA reads TGTGCCAGTAGTACCAACAGGGCCGAGCAGTACTTC.

The CDR3 bases are TGTGCCAGCAGCGTAGACGGACAGGGGGCAGTTGGCTACACCTTC. Residues: CASSVDGQGAVGYTF. The J gene is TRBJ1-2, the V gene TRBV5-5, with TRBD1 matching 11 bases. Trimming at V came to 4 bases and at J to 7 bases, leaving 9 bases not matched to a gene. CDR1 is SGHKS, CDR2 YYEKEE, per germline (reference sequence). CDR3 length: 15 amino acids.

This chain links TRBV10-3 with TRBJ1-2; tentative D call: TRBD1 (5 bases). The CDR3 totals 14 residues. Germline CDR1 reads ENHRY; CDR2 reads SYGVKD. V lost 6 bases to trimming and J lost 2 bases, with 13 bases between them. This CDR3 reads CAIRPQGSNYGYTF. The CDR3 DNA sequence: TGTGCCATCAGACCCCAGGGTTCCAACTATGGCTACACCTTC.

J is TRBJ1-4 and V is TRBV4-2, with 9 nucleotides matching TRBD1. The CDR3 runs 21 residues. The V gene's germline CDR1 is LGHNA and CDR2 YNFKEQ. The J segment lost 3 bases and the V segment lost 1 base, leaving 18 bases of the junction unmatched. The CDR3 nucleotides read TGTGCCAGCAGCCAAGTTGGAAGGGGACAGGGTTACCGCATGGCTAATGAAAAACTGTTTTTT. It is translated as CASSQVGRGQGYRMANEKLFF.

CDR3 DNA sequence: TGTGCCAGCAGCTCCCAATTCATCGGCGAGCAGTACTTC. Protein sequence: CASSSQFIGEQYF. The chain links TRBV7-2 to TRBJ2-7, with D hard to call. V was clipped by 4 bases and J by 6 bases, with 13 bases between them. There are 13 residues in the CDR3. Germline CDR1 SGHTA, CDR2 FQGNSA.

The chain recombines TRBV23-1 with TRBJ2-7, with D possibly matching TRBD2 (7 bases). TRBV23-1 is given ORF status, its function remaining uncertain. With 6 bases removed from V and 6 bases from J, the gap between germline ends came to 15 bases. The CDR3 has 13 amino acids. This CDR3 reads CASRGPGEGEQYF. The CDR3, as DNA: TGCGCCAGCAGGGGCCCAGGGGAGGGCGAGCAGTACTTC.

V usage is TRBV28 and J usage is TRBJ2-4, with D possibly being TRBD2 (5 bases). Per the germline V gene, CDR1 is MDHEN and CDR2 is SYDVKM. The ends were cut back, 5 bases at V and 0 bases at J, with 11 bases in the middle. The CDR3 has 15 amino acids. The CDR3 is CASSAEGLAKNIQYF. The CDR3 DNA sequence: TGTGCCAGCAGTGCAGAGGGCCTAGCCAAAAACATTCAGTACTTC.

This chain uses TRBV2 with TRBJ1-5; D is undetermined. From germline, CDR1 is SNHLY and CDR2 FYNNEI. With 3 bases removed from V and 6 bases from J, the gap between germline ends came to 15 bases. This CDR3 contains 15 residues. The CDR3: CASSDEGSIGQPQHF. DNA for the CDR3: TGTGCCAGCAGTGATGAGGGCTCCATAGGTCAGCCCCAGCATTTT. The full variable domain, completed using reference TRBV2 and TRBJ1-5, is EPEVTQTPSHQVTQMGQEVILRCVPISNHLYFYWYRQILGQKVEFLVSFYNNEISEKSEIFDDQFSVERPDGSNFTLKIRSTKLEDSAMYFCASSDEGSIGQPQHFGDGTRLSIL.